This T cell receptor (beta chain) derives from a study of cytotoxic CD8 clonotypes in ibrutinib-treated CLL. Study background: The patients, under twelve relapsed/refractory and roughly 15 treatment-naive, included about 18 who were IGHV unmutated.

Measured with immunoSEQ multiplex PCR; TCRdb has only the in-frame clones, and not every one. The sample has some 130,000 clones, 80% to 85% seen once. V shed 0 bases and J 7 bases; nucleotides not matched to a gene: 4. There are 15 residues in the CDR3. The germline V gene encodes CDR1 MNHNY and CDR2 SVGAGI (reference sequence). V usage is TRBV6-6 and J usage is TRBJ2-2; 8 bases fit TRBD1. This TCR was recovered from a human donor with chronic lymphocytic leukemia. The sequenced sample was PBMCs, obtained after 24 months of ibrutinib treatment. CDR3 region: CASSYSGTGDGELFF. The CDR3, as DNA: TGTGCCAGCAGTTACTCAGGGACAGGTGACGGGGAGCTGTTTTTT.